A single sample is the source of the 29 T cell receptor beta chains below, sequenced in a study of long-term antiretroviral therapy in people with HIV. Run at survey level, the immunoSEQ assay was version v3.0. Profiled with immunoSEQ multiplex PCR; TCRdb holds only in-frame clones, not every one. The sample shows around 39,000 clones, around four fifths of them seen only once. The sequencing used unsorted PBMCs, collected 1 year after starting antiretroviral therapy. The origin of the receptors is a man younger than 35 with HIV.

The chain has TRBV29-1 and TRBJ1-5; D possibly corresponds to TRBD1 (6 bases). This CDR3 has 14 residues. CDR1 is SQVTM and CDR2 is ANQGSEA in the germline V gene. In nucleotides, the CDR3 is TGCCCCCCCGAGGGAGGGGGAAACAATCAGCCCCAGCATTTT. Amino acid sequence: CPPEGGGNNQPQHF. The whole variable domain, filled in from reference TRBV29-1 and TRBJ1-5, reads SAVISQKPSRDICQRGTSLTIQCQVDSQVTMMFWYRQQPGQSLTLIATANQGSEATYESGFVIDKFPISRPNLTFSTLTVSNMSPEDSSIYLCPPEGGGNNQPQHFGDGTRLSIL.

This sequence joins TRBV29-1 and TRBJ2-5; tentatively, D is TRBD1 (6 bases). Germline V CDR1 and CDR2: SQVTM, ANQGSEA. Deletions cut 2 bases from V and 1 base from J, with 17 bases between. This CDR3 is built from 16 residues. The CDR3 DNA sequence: TGCAGCGTTGAATTTATTTGGACAGAAAGCCAAGAGACCCAGTACTTC. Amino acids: CSVEFIWTESQETQYF.

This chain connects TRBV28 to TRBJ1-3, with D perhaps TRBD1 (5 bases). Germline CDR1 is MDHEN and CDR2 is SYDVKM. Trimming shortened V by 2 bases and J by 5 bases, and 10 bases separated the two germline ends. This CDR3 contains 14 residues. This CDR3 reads CASSLSGQRNTIYF. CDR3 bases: TGTGCCAGCAGTTTAAGTGGACAAAGAAACACCATATATTTT.

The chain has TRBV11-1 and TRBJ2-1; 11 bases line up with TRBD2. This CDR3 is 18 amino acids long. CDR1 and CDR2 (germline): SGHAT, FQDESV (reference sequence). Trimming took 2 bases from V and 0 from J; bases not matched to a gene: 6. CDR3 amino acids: CASSLRTSGSYSYNEQFF. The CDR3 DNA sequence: TGTGCCAGCAGCTTAAGAACTAGCGGGAGTTACTCCTACAATGAGCAGTTCTTC.

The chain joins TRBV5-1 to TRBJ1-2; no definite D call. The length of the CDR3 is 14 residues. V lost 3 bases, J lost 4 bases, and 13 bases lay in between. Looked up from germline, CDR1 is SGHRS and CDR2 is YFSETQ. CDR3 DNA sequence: TGCGCCAGCAGCTATGACCCCGGCGGCTATGGCTACACCTTC. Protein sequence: CASSYDPGGYGYTF. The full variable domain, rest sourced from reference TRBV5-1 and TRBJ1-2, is KAGVTQTPRYLIKTRGQQVTLSCSPISGHRSVSWYQQTPGQGLQFLFEYFSETQRNKGNFPGRFSGRQFSNSRSEMNVSTLELGDSALYLCASSYDPGGYGYTFGSGTRLTVV.

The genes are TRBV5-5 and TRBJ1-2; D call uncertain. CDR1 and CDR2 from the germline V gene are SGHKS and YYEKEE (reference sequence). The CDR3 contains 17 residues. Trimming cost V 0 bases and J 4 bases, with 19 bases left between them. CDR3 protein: CASSLVSTRRASYGYTF. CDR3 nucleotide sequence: TGTGCCAGCAGCTTGGTATCCACCAGAAGGGCCTCCTATGGCTACACCTTC.

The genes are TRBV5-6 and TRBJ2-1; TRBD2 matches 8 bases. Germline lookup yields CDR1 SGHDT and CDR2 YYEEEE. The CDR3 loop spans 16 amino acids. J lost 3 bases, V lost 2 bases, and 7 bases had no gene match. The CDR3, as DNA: TGTGCCAGCAGCTTCTGGACTAGCCTAATCTACAATGAGCAGTTCTTC. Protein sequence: CASSFWTSLIYNEQFF.

CDR3 nucleotides: TGTGCCAGCAGCGCAGGGGAGGTAGGAGAGACCCAGTACTTC. Protein product: CASSAGEVGETQYF. The gene calls are TRBV7-8 and TRBJ2-5; possibly TRBD1 or TRBD2 for D (6 bases each). V was shortened by 5 bases and J by 4 bases, with 14 bases between the two germline ends. This CDR3 region has 14 residues. Germline lookup yields CDR1 SGHVS and CDR2 FQNEAQ.

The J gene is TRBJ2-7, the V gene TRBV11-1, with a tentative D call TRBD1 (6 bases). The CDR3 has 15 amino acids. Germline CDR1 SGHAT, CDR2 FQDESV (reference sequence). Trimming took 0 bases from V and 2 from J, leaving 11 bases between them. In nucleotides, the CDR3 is TGTGCCAGCAGCTTAGCGCCCCAGGGGACCTACGAGCAGTACTTC. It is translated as CASSLAPQGTYEQYF.

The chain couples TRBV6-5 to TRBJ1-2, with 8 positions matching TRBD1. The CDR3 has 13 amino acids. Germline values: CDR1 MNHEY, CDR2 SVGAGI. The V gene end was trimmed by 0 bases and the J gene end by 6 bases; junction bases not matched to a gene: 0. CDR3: CASSYSTGDGYTF. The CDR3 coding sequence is TGTGCCAGCAGTTACTCGACAGGGGATGGCTACACCTTC.

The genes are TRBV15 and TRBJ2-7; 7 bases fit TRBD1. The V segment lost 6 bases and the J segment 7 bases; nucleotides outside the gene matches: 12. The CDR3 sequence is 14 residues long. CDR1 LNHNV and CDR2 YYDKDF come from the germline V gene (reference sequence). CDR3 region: CATRDRATRSEQYF. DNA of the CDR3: TGTGCCACCAGAGACAGGGCAACACGGAGTGAGCAGTACTTC.

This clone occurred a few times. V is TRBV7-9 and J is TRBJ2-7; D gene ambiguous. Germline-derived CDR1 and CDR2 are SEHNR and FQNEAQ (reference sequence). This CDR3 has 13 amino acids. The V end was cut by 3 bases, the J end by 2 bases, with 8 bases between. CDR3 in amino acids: CASSFGRTYEQYF. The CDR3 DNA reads TGTGCCAGCAGCTTTGGGCGAACCTACGAGCAGTACTTC.

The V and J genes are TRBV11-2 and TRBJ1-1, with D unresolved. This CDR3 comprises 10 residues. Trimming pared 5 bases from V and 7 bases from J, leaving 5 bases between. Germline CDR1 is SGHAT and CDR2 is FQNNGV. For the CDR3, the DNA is TGTGCCAGCAGCACCAATGAAGCTTTCTTT. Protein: CASSTNEAFF.

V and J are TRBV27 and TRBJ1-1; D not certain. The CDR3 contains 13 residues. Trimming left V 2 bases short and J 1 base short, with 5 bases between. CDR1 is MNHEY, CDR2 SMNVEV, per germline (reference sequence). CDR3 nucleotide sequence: TGTGCCAGCAGTTTAGGCAGGAACACTGAAGCTTTCTTT. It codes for CASSLGRNTEAFF.

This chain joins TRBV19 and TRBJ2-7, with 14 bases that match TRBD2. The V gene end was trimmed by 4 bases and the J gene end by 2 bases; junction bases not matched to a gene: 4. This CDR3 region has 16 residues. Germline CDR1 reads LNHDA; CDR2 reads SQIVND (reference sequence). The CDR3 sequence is CASSKGLAGAPYEQYF. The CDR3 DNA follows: TGTGCCAGTAGTAAGGGACTAGCGGGGGCCCCCTACGAGCAGTACTTC.

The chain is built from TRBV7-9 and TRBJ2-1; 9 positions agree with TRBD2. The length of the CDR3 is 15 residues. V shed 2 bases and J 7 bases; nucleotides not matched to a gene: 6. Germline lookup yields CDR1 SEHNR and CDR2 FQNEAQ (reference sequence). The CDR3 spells CASSLRASGENEQFF. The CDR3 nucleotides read TGTGCCAGCAGCTTACGGGCTAGCGGGGAAAATGAGCAGTTCTTC.

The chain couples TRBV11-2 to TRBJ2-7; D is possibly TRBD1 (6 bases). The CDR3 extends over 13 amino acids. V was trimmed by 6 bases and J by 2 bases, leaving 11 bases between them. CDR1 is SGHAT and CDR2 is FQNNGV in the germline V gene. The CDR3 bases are TGTGCCAGCAGTCTAGGACAGCCCTACGAGCAGTACTTC. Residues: CASSLGQPYEQYF. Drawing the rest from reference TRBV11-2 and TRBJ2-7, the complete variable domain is EAGVAQSPRYKIIEKRQSVAFWCNPISGHATLYWYQQILGQGPKLLIQFQNNGVVDDSQLPKDRFSAERLKGVDSTLKIQPAKLEDSAVYLCASSLGQPYEQYFGPGTRLTVT.

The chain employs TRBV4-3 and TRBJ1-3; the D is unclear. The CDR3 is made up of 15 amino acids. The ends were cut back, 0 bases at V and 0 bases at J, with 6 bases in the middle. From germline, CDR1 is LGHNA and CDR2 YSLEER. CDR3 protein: CASSQEGSSGNTIYF. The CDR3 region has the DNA TGCGCCAGCAGCCAAGAGGGGTCCTCTGGAAACACCATATATTTT.

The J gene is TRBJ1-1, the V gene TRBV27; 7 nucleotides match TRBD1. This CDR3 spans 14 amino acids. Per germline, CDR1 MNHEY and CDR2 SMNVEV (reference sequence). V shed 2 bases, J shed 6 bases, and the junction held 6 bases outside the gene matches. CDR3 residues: CASSLRQGGAEAFF. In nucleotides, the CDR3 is TGTGCCAGCAGTTTACGGCAGGGGGGGGCTGAAGCTTTCTTT.

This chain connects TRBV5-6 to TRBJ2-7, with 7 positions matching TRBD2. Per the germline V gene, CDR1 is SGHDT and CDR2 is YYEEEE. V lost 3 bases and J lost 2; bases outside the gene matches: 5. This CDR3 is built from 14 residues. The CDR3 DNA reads TGTGCCAGCAGCTACCCGGGAGGACCCTACGAGCAGTACTTC. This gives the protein CASSYPGGPYEQYF.

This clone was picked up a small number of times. CDR3 residues: CSVEGTGSDEQYF. In nucleotides, the CDR3 is TGCAGCGTTGAGGGGACAGGGTCCGACGAGCAGTACTTC. This rearrangement joins TRBV29-1 to TRBJ2-7, with 9 bases that match TRBD1. V was pared by 3 bases and J by 5 bases, with 5 bases of the junction left unmatched. The CDR3 is made up of 13 amino acids. Germline CDR1 SQVTM, CDR2 ANQGSEA.

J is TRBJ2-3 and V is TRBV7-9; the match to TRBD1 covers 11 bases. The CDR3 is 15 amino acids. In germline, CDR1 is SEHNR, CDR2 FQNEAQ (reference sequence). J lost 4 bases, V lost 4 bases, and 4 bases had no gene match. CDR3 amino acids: CASSSAGQGADTQYF. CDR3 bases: TGTGCCAGCAGCTCGGCGGGACAGGGGGCAGATACGCAGTATTTT. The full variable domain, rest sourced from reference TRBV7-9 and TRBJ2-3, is DTGVSQNPRHKITKRGQNVTFRCDPISEHNRLYWYRQTLGQGPEFLTYFQNEAQLEKSRLLSDRFSAERPKGSFSTLEIQRTEQGDSAMYLCASSSAGQGADTQYFGPGTRLTVL.

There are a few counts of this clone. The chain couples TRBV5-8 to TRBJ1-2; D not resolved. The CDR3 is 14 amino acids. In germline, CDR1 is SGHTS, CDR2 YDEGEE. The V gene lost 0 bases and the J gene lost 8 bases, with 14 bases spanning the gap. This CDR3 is CASSLATPLEGYTF. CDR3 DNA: TGTGCCAGCAGCTTGGCCACGCCGCTGGAGGGCTACACCTTC.

In DNA, the CDR3 is TGTGCCAGCAGCTTAGCGGAGGACAGGTGGAACTATGGCTACACCTTC. Protein: CASSLAEDRWNYGYTF. The chain employs TRBV7-6 and TRBJ1-2, with 7 nucleotides matching TRBD1. V dropped 0 bases and J dropped 2; count of bases not matched to a gene: 6. The CDR3 has 16 amino acids. Per the germline V gene, CDR1 is SGHVS and CDR2 is FNYEAQ. Together with reference TRBV7-6 and TRBJ1-2, the CDR3 gives the full variable domain: GAGVSQSPRYKVTKRGQDVALRCDPISGHVSLYWYRQALGQGPEFLTYFNYEAQQDKSGLPNDRFSAERPEGSISTLTIQRTEQRDSAMYRCASSLAEDRWNYGYTFGSGTRLTVV.

CDR3 in amino acids: CASSPLPGAYEQYF. DNA for the CDR3: TGTGCCAGCAGCCCTCTTCCCGGGGCCTACGAGCAGTACTTC. The chain recombines TRBV9 with TRBJ2-7, with D tentatively TRBD2 (5 bases). V was cut by 4 bases and J by 2 bases, with 13 bases left in between. The CDR3 sequence is 14 residues long. The germline CDR1 and CDR2 sequences are SGDLS and YYNGEE.

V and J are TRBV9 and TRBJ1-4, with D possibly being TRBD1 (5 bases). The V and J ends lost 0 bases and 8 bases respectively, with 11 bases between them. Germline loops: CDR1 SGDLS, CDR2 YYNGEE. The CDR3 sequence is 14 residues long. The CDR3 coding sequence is TGTGCCAGCAGCGTAGAGCAGGGCGGGGAAAAACTGTTTTTT. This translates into CASSVEQGGEKLFF.

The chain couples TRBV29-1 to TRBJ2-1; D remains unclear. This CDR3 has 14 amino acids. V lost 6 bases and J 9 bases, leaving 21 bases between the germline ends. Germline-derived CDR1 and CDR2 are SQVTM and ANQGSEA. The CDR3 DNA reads TGCAGCGTCGTTGGAGCGCGTCGCGGAGCTGAGCAGTTCTTC. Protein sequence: CSVVGARRGAEQFF.

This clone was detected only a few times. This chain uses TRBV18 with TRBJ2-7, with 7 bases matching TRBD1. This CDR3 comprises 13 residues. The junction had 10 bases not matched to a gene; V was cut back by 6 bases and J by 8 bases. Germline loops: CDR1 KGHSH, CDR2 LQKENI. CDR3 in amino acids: CASSPVETGQQYF. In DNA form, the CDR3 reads TGTGCCAGCTCTCCAGTCGAGACAGGGCAGCAGTACTTC.

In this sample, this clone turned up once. The CDR3 loop is CASSLSTGNEAFF. CDR3 nucleotides: TGTGCCAGCAGTTTATCCACAGGAAATGAAGCTTTCTTT. J is TRBJ1-1 and V is TRBV27, with a tentative D call TRBD1 (5 bases). Trimming stripped 0 bases from V and 7 bases from J, with 9 bases between. CDR3 length equals 13 residues. CDR1 is MNHEY, CDR2 SMNVEV, per germline (reference sequence).